The 2 T cell receptor beta chains presented below share a single source sample, sequenced in a study of blood T cell repertoires in COVID-19. This table comes from immunoSEQ multiplex PCR, and its TCRdb copy is limited to in-frame clones, with some not included. The sample has some 70,000 clones, around 86% seen once. Material: peripheral blood. Receptors were obtained from a man between 40 and 49 years old with COVID-19, enrolled during active disease.

The chain joins TRBV6-5 to TRBJ1-2, with 8 nucleotides matching TRBD1. The CDR3 spans 14 residues. Germline assignment: CDR1 MNHEY and CDR2 SVGAGI. Germline trimming cut 5 bases from V and 4 bases from J; bases unmatched to any gene: 6. This CDR3 reads CASSTGGVSYGYTF. As DNA, the CDR3 is TGTGCCAGCAGTACAGGGGGAGTTAGCTATGGCTACACCTTC.

J is TRBJ2-2 and V is TRBV6-1; 7 nucleotides match TRBD1. V was clipped by 0 bases and J by 0 bases; unmatched bases: 4. Germline CDR1 and CDR2: MNHNS and SASEGT. CDR3 length: 17 amino acids. The CDR3 reads CASSEAGDSANTGELFF. In nucleotides, the CDR3 is TGTGCCAGCAGTGAAGCTGGGGACAGCGCGAACACCGGGGAGCTGTTTTTT.